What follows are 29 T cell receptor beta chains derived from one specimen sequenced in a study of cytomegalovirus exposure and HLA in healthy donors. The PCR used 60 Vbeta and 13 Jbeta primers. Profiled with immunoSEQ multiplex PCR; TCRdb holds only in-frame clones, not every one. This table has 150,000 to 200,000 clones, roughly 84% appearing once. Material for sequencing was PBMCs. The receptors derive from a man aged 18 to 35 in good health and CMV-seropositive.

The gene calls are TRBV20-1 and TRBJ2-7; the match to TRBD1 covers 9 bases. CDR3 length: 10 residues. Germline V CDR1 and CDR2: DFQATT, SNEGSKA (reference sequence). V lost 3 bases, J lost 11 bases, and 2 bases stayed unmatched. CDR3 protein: CSASRDREYF. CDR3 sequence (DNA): TGCAGTGCTAGTAGGGACAGGGAGTACTTC.

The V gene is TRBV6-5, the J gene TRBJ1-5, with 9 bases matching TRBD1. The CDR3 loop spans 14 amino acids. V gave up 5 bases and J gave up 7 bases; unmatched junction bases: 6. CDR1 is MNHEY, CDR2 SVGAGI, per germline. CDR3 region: CASSPNRGPQPQHF. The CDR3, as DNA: TGTGCCAGCAGTCCAAACAGGGGGCCCCAGCCCCAGCATTTT.

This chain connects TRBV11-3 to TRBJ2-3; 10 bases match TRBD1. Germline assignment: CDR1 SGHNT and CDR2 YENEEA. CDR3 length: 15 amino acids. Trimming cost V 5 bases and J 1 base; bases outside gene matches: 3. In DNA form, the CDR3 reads TGTGCCAGCAGCCCCGGGACAGGGGGCACAGATACGCAGTATTTT. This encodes CASSPGTGGTDTQYF.

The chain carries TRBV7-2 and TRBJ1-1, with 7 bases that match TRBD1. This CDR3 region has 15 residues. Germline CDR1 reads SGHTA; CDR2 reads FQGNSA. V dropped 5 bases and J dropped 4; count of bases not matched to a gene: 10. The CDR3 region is CASSLKTGRGTEAFF. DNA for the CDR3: TGTGCCAGCAGCCTGAAGACAGGGAGAGGCACTGAAGCTTTCTTT.

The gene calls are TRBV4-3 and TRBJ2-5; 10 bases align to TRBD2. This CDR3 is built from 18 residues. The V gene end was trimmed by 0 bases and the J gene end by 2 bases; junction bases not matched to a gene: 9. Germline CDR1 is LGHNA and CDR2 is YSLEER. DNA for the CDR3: TGCGCCAGCAGCCAAGACGGTCCTTATAGCGGGGGGCAAGAGACCCAGTACTTC. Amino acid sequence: CASSQDGPYSGGQETQYF.

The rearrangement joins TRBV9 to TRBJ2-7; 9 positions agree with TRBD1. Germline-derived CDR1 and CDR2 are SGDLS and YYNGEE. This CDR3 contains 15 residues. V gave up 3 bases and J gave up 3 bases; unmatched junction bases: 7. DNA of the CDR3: TGTGCCAGCAGCGCCGCGGGACAGGGAAGCTACGAGCAGTACTTC. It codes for CASSAAGQGSYEQYF.

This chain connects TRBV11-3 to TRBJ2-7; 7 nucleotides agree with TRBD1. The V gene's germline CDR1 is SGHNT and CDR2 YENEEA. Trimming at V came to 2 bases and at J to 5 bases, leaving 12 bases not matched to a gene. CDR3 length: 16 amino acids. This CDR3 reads CASSLPGGRGSNEQYF. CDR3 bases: TGTGCCAGCAGCTTACCTGGCGGCAGGGGGAGCAACGAGCAGTACTTC.

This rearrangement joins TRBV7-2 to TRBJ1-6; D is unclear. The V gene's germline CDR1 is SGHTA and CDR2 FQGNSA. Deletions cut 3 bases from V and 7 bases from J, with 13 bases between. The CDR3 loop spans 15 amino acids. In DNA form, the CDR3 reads TGTGCCAGCAGCTTGTGGGGTGAGGGAAATTCACCCCTCCACTTT. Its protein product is CASSLWGEGNSPLHF.

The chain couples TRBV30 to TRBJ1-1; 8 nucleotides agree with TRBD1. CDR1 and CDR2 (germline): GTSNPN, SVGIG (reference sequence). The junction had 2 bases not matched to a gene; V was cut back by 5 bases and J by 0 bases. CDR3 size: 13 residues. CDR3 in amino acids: CAWDRGMNTEAFF. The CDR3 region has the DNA TGTGCCTGGGACAGGGGCATGAACACTGAAGCTTTCTTT.

The CDR3 coding sequence is TGTGCCAGCAGTGTGACTGCGAACCAAGAGACCCAGTACTTC. It translates to CASSVTANQETQYF. V is TRBV27 and J is TRBJ2-5; no firm D call. The CDR3 covers 14 residues. The V end lost 5 bases, the J end lost 0 bases, and 10 bases lay between the germline ends. Germline V CDR1 and CDR2: MNHEY, SMNVEV (reference sequence).

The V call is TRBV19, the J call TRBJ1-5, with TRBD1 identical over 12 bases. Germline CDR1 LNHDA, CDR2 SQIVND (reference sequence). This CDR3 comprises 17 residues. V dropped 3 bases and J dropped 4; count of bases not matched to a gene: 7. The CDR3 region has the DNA TGTGCCAGTAGTATTGGGACAGGGGGCGTTTGGAATCAGCCCCAGCATTTT. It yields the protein CASSIGTGGVWNQPQHF.

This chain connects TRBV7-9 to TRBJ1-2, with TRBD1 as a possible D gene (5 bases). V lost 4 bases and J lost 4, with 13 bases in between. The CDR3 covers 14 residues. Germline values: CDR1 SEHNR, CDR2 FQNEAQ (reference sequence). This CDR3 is CASSSVREGYGYTF. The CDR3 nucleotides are TGTGCCAGCAGCTCCGTCAGGGAGGGCTATGGCTACACCTTC.

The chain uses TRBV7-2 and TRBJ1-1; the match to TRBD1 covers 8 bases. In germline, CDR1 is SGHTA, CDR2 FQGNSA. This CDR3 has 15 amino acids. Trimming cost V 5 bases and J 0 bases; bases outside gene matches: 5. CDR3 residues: CASSHGQGLNTEAFF. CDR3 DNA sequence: TGTGCCAGCAGCCACGGACAGGGCCTGAACACTGAAGCTTTCTTT.

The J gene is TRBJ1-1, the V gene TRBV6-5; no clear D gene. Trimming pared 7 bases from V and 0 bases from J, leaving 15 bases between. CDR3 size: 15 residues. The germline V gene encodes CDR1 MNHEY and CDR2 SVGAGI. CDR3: CASTQWAGMNTEAFF. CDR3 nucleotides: TGTGCCAGCACCCAGTGGGCGGGGATGAACACTGAAGCTTTCTTT.

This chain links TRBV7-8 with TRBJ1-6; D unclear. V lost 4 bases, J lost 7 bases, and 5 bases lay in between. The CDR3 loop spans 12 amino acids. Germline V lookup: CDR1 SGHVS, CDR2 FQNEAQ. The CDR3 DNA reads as TGTGCCAGCAGCTACTCAAATTCACCCCTCCACTTT. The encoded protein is CASSYSNSPLHF.

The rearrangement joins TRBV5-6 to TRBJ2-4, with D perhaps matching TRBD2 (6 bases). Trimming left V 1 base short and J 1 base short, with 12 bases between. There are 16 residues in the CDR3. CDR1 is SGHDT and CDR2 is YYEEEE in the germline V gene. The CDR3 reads CASSLWGRMAKNIQYF. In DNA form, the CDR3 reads TGTGCCAGCAGCTTGTGGGGGAGGATGGCCAAAAACATTCAGTACTTC.

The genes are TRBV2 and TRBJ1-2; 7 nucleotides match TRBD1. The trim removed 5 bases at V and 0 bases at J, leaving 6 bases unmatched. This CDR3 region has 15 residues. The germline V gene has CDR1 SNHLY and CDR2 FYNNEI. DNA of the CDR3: TGTGCCAGCAGTCAACAGGGGACCCCTAACTATGGCTACACCTTC. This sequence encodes CASSQQGTPNYGYTF.

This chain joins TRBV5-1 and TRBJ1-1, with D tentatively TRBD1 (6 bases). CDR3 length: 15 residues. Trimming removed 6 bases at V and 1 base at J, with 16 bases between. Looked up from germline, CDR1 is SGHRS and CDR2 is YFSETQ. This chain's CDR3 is CASKLRGTKNTEAFF. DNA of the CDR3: TGCGCCAGCAAACTAAGGGGGACTAAGAACACTGAAGCTTTCTTT.

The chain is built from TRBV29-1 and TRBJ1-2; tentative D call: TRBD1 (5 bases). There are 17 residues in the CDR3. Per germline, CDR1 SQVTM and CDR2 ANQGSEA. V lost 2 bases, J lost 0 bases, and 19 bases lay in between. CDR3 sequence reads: CSVEPGTSGPTNYGYTF. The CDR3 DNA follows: TGCAGCGTTGAACCCGGGACTTCTGGCCCAACTAACTATGGCTACACCTTC. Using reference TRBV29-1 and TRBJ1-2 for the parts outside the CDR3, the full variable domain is SAVISQKPSRDICQRGTSLTIQCQVDSQVTMMFWYRQQPGQSLTLIATANQGSEATYESGFVIDKFPISRPNLTFSTLTVSNMSPEDSSIYLCSVEPGTSGPTNYGYTFGSGTRLTVV.

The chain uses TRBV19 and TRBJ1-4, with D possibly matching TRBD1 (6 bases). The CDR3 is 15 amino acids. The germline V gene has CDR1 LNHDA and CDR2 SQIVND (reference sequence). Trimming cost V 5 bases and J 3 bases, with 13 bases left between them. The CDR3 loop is CASSVQGGSNEKLFF. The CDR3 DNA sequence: TGTGCCAGTAGTGTACAGGGAGGGTCTAATGAAAAACTGTTTTTT.

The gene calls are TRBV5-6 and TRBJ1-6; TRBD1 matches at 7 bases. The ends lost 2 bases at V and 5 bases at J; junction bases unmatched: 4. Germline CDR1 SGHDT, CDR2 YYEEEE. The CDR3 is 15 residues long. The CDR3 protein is CASSFRTGNNSPLHF. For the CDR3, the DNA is TGTGCCAGCAGCTTCAGGACAGGCAATAATTCACCCCTCCACTTT. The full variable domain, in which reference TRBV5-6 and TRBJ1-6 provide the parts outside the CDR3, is DAGVTQSPTHLIKTRGQQVTLRCSPKSGHDTVSWYQQALGQGPQFIFQYYEEEERQRGNFPDRFSGHQFPNYSSELNVNALLLGDSALYLCASSFRTGNNSPLHFGNGTRLTVT.

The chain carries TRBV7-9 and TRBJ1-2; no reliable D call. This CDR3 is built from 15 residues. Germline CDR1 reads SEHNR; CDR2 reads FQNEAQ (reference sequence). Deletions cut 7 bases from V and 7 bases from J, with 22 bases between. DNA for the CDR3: TGTGCCAGCACCCCCCTGGCACAGTCAGCCTCTGGCTACACCTTC. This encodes CASTPLAQSASGYTF.

CDR3 amino acids: CASSKGQSTDTQYF. CDR3 sequence (DNA): TGTGCCAGTAGCAAGGGACAGTCCACAGATACGCAGTATTTT. The chain joins TRBV19 to TRBJ2-3, with 7 bases identical to TRBD1. V lost 6 bases to trimming and J lost 2 bases; unmatched junction nucleotides: 5. Per germline, CDR1 LNHDA and CDR2 SQIVND (reference sequence). The CDR3 totals 14 residues.

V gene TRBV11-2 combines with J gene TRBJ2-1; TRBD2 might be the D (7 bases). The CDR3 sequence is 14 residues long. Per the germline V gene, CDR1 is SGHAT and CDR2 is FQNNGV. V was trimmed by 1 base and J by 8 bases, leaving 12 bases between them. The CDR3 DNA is TGTGCCAGCAGCTTAGTACAGGGAGGGCATGAGCAGTTCTTC. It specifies CASSLVQGGHEQFF.

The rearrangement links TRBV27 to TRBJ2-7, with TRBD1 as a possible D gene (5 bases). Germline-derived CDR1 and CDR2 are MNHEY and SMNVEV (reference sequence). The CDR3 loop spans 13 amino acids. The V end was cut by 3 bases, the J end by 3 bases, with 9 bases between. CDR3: CASSFAGNYEQYF. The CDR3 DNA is TGTGCCAGCAGTTTTGCAGGGAACTACGAGCAGTACTTC.

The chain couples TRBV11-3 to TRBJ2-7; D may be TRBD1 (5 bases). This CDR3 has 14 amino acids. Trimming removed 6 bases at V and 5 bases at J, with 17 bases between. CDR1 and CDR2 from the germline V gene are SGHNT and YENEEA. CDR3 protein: CASSLQGPPDEQYF. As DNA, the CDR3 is TGTGCCAGCAGTCTGCAGGGTCCCCCCGACGAGCAGTACTTC.

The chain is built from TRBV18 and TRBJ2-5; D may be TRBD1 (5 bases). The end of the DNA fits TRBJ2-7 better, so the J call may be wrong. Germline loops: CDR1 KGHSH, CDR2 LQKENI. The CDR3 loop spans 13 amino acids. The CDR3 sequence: CASSIQAGAEQYF. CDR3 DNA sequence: TGTGCCAGCTCAATCCAGGCTGGGGCCGAGCAGTACTTC.

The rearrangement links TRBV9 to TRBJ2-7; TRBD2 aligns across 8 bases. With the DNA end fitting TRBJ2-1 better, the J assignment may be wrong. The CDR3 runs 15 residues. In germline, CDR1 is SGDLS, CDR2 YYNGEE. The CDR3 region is CASSEAGGALDEQFF. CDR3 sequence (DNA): TGTGCCAGCAGCGAGGCGGGGGGAGCCTTGGATGAGCAGTTCTTC.

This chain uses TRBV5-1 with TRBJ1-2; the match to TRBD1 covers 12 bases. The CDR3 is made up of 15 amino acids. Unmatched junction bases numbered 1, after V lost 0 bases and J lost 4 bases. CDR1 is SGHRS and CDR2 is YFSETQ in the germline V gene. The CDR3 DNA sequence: TGCGCCAGCAGCTTGGGGGACAGGGGGCTCTATGGCTACACCTTC. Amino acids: CASSLGDRGLYGYTF. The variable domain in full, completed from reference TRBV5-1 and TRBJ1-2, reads KAGVTQTPRYLIKTRGQQVTLSCSPISGHRSVSWYQQTPGQGLQFLFEYFSETQRNKGNFPGRFSGRQFSNSRSEMNVSTLELGDSALYLCASSLGDRGLYGYTFGSGTRLTVV.